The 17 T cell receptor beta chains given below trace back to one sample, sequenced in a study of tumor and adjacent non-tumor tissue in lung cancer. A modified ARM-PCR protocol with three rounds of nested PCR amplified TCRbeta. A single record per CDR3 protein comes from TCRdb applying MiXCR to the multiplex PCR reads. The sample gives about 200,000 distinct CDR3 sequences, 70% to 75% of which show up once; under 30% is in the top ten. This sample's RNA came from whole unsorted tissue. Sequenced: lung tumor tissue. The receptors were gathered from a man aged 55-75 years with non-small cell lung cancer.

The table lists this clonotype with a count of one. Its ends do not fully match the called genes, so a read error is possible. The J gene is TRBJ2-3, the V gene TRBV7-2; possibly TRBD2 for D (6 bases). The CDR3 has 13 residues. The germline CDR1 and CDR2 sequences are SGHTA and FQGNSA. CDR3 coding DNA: TGTGCCAGCAGCGTGGCGGGACCAGATACGCAATATTTT. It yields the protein CASSVAGPDTQYF.

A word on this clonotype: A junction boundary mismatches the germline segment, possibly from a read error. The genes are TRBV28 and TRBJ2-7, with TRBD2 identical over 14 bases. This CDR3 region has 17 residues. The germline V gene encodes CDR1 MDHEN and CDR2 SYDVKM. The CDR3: CASTLFGTSGRLYEHYF. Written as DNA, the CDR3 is TGTGCCAGCACTTTATTTGGGACTAGCGGGAGACTCTACGAGCACTATTTC.

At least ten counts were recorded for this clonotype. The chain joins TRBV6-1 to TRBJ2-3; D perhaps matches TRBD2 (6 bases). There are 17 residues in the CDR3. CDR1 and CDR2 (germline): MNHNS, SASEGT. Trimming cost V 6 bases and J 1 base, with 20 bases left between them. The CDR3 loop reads CASSVLGRRGGTDTQYF. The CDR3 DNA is TGTGCCAGCAGCGTCCTGGGTAGGCGGGGCGGCACAGATACGCAGTATTTT.

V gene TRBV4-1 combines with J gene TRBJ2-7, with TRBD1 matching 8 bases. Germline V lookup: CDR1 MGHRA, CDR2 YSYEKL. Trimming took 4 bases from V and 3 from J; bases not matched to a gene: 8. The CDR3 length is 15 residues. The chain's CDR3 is CASSRGQDLFYEQYF. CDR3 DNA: TGCGCCAGCAGCCGGGGACAGGATCTCTTCTACGAGCAGTACTTC.

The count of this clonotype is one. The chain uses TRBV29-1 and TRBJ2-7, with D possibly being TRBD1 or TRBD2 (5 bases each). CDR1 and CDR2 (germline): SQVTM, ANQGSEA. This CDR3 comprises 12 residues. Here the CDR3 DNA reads TGCAACCCACCCGGGACGGGTAGAGATCAGTACTTC. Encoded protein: CNPPGTGRDQYF.

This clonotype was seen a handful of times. CDR3: CSARGPISGNTIYF. CDR3 bases: TGCAGTGCTCGCGGGCCTATCTCTGGAAACACCATATATTTT. This chain joins TRBV20-1 and TRBJ1-3; D ambiguous. The germline CDR1 and CDR2 sequences are DFQATT and SNEGSKA (reference sequence). Trimming pared 5 bases from V and 0 bases from J, leaving 11 bases between. This CDR3 contains 14 residues.

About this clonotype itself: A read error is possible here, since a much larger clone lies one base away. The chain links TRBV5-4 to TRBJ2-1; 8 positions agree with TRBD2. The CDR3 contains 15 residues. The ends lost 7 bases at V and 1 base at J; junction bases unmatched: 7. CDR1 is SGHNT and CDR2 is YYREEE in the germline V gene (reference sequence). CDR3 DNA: TGTGCCAGCGGCCGTAGCGGGGCGTCCTACAATGAGCAGTTCTTC. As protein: CASGRSGASYNEQFF.

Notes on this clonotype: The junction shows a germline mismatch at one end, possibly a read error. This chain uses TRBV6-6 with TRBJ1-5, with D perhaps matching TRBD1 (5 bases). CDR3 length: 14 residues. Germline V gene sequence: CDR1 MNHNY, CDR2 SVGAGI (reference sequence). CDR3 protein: CASSYMGVGQPQHF. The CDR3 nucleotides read TGTGCTAGCAGTTACATGGGGGTGGGTCAGCCCCAGCATTTT.

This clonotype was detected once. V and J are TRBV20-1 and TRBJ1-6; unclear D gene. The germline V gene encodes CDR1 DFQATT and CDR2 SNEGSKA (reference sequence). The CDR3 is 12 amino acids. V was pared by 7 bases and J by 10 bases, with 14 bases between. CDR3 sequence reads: CSGLLGNSPLHF. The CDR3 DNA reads TGCAGTGGTTTACTGGGAAACTCACCCCTCCACTTT.

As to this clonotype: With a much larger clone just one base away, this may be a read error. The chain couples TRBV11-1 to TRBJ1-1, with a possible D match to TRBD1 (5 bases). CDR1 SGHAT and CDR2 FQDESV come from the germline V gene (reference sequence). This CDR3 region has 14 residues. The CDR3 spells CANSLSGTNTEAFF. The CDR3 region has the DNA TGTGCCAACAGCCTTTCTGGGACGAACACTGAAGCTTTCTTT.

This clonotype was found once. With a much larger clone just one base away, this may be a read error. The CDR3 here is CTSSRTSGSREQYF. The CDR3 DNA follows: TGTACCAGCAGCCGGACTAGCGGGAGTAGAGAGCAGTACTTC. The rearrangement joins TRBV6-5 to TRBJ2-7; 13 bases match TRBD2. Looked up from germline, CDR1 is MNHEY and CDR2 is SVGAGI. The CDR3 consists of 14 residues.

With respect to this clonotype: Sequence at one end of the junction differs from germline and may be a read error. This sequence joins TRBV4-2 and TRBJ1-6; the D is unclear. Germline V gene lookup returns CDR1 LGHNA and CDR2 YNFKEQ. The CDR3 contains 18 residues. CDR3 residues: CASSQDPRSGSYNPPLHF. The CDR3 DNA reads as TGTGCCAGCAGCCAAGACCCGCGTTCAGGCTCCTATAATCCACCCCTCCACTTT.

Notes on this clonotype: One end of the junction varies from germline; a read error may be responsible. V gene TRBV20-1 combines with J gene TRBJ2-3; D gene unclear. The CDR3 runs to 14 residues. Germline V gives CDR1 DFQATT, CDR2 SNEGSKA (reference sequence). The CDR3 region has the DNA TGCAGTGCTATTGACCTCCGAGGAGCAGATACGCAGTATTTC. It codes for CSAIDLRGADTQYF.

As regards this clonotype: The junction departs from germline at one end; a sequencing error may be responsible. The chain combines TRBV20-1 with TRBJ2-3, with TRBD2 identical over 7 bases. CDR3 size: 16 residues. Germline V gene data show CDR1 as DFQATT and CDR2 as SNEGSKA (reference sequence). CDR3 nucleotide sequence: TGCAATGCTAGAGATCCTGGGACGGGAGGTACAGAAACGCTGTATTTT. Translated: CNARDPGTGGTETLYF.

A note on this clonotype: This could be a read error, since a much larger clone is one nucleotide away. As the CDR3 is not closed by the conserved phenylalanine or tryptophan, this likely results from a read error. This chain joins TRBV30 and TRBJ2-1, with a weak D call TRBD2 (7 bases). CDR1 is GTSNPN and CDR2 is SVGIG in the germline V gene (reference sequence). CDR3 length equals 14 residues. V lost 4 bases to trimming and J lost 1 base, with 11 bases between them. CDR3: CAWTGGASYNEQFS. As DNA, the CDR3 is TGTGCCTGGACGGGGGGCGCTTCCTACAATGAGCAGTTCTCC.

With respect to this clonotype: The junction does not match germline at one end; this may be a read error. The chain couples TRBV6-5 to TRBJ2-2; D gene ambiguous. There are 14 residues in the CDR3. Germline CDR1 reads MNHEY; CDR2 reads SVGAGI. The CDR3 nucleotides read TGTGTCAGCAGTTACTTACCGTCGGCCGAGGAGCTGTTTTTT. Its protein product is CVSSYLPSAEELFF.

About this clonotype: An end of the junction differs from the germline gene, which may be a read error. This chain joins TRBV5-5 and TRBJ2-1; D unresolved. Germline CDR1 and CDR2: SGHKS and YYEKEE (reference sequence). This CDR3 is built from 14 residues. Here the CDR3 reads CASRSRGIYNEQFF. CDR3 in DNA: TGTGCCAGCAGGTCGAGAGGTATCTACAATGAACAGTTCTTC.